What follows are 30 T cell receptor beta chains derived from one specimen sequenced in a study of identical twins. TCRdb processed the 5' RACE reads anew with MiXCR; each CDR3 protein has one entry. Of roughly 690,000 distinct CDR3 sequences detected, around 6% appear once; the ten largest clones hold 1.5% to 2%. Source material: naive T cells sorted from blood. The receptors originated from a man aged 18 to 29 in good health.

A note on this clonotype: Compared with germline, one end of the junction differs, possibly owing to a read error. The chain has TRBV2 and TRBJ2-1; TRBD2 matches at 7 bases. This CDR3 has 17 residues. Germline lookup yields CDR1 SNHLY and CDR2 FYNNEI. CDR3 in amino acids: CASRRGGERSSYNEQLF. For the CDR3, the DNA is TGTGCCAGCAGGAGGGGAGGGGAGCGGAGCTCCTACAATGAGCAGCTCTTC.

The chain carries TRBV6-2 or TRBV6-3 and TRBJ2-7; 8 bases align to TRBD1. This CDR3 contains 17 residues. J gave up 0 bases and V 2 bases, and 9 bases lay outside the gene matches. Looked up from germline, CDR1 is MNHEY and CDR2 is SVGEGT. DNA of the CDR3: TGTGCCAGCAGTTACCCTAAGACAGGGGTTGCCTCCTACGAGCAGTACTTC. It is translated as CASSYPKTGVASYEQYF.

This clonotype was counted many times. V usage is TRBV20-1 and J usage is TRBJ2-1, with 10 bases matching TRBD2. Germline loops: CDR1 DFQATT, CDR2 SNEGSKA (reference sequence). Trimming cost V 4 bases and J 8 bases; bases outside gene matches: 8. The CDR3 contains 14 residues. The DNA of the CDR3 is TGCAGTGCTACCTCTAGCGGGAGTCGCTATGAGCAGTTCTTC. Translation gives CSATSSGSRYEQFF.

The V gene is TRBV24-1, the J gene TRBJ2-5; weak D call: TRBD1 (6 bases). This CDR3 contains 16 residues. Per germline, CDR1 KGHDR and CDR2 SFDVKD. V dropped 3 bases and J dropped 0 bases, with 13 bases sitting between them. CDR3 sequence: CATSDAGDLYQETQYF. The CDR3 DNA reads TGTGCCACCAGTGATGCAGGGGATCTGTACCAAGAGACCCAGTACTTC.

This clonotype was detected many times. Here the CDR3 DNA reads TGCGACCTTTTAGCGGAATACAATGAGCAGTTCTTC. It is translated as CDLLAEYNEQFF. The chain combines TRBV20-1 with TRBJ2-1; tentatively, D is TRBD2 (6 bases). The CDR3 spans 12 residues. The V gene's germline CDR1 is DFQATT and CDR2 SNEGSKA (reference sequence).

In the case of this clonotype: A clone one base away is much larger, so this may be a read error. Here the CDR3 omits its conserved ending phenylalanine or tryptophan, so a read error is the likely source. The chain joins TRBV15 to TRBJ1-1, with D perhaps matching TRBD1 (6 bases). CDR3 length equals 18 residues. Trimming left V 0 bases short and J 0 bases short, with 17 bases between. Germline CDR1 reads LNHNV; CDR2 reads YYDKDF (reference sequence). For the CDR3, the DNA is TGTGCCACCAGCAGAGAATCGGACAGCTTCAGCTTGAACACTGAAGCTTTCCTT. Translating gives CATSRESDSFSLNTEAFL.

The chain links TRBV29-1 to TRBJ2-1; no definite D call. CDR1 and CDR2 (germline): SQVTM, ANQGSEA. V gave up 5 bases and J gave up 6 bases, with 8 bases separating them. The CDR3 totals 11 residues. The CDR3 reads CSVFQANEQFF. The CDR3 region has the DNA TGCAGCGTTTTCCAGGCCAATGAGCAGTTCTTC.

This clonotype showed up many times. The CDR3 nucleotides read TGCGCCAGCAGCTGGACGGTGGGGGCAGGGGGCCACACCGATACGCAGTATTTT. This gives the protein CASSWTVGAGGHTDTQYF. The gene calls are TRBV5-1 and TRBJ2-3, with 8 bases identical to TRBD1. CDR1 and CDR2 from the germline V gene are SGHRS and YFSETQ. The CDR3 sequence is 18 residues long. V dropped 3 bases and J dropped 6; count of bases not matched to a gene: 18.

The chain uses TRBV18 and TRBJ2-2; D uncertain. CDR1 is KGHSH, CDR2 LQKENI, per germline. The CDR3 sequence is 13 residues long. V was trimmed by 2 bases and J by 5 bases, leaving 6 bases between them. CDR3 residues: CASSPARTGELFF. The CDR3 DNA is TGTGCCAGCTCACCAGCGAGAACCGGGGAGCTGTTTTTT.

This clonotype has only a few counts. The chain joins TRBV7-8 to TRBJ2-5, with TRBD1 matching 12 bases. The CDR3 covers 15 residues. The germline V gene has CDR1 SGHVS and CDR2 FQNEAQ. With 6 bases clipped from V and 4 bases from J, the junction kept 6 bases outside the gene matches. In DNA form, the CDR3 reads TGTGCCAGCAGACTAGGGACAGGGGGCTCAGAGACCCAGTACTTC. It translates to CASRLGTGGSETQYF.

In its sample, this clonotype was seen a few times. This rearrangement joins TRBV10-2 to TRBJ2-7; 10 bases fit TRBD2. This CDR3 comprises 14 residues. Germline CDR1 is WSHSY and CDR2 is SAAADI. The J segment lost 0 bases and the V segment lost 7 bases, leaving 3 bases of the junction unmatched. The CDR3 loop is CASTSGGGSYEQYF. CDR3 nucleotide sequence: TGCGCCAGCACCAGCGGGGGGGGCTCCTACGAGCAGTACTTC.

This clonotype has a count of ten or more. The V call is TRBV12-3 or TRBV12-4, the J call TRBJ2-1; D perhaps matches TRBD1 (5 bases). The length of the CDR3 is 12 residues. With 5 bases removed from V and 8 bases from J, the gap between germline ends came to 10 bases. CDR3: CASSIRVDEQFF. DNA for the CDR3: TGTGCCAGCAGTATCAGGGTAGATGAGCAGTTCTTC.

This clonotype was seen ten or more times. Here the CDR3 DNA reads TGTGCCAGCAGCTCCCCAGGGGTGGGGTCAATCCGCGGGGGTGAGCAGTTCTTC. Translation: CASSSPGVGSIRGGEQFF. The chain carries TRBV11-1 and TRBJ2-1; possibly TRBD2 for D (7 bases). Trimming stripped 4 bases from V and 9 bases from J, with 28 bases between. The CDR3 runs to 18 residues. Germline values: CDR1 SGHAT, CDR2 FQDESV (reference sequence).

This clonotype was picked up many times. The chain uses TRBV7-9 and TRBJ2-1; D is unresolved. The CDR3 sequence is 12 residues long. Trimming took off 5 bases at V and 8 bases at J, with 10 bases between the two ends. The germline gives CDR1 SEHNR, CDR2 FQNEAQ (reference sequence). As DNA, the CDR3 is TGTGCCAGCAGCCCCCCGTCCCATGAGCAGTTCTTC. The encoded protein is CASSPPSHEQFF.

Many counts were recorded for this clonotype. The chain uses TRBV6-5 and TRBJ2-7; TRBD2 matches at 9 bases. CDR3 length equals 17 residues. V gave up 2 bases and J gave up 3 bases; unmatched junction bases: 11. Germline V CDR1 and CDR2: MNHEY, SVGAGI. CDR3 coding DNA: TGTGCCAGCAGTTACCTCCCTAGCGGGACTCACTACTACGAGCAGTACTTC. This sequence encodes CASSYLPSGTHYYEQYF.

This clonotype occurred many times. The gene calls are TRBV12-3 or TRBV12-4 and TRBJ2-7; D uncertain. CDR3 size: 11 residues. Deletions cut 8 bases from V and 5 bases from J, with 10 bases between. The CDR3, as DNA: TGTGCCAGCCCCGGGCCCGACGAGCAGTACGTC. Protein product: CASPGPDEQYV.

The CDR3 DNA is TGCGCCAGCAGCCAAGTCCGTGGCCTGGTAGAGCAGTACTTC. Its translation is CASSQVRGLVEQYF. This chain joins TRBV4-3 and TRBJ2-7; D ambiguous. CDR1 is LGHNA, CDR2 YSLEER, per germline. CDR3 length: 14 residues. V gave up 1 base and J gave up 7 bases, with 14 bases separating them.

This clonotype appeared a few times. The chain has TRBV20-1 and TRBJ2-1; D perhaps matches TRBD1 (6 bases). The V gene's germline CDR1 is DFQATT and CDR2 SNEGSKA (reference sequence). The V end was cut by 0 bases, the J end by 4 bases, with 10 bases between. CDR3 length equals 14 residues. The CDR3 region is CSARDRGNYNEQFF. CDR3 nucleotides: TGCAGTGCTAGAGATAGGGGGAATTACAATGAGCAGTTCTTC.

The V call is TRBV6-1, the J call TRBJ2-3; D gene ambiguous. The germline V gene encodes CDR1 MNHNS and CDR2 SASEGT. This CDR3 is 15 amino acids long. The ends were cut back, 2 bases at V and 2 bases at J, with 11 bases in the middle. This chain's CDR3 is CASSEYDSSTDTQYF. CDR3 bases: TGTGCCAGCAGTGAATACGATAGCTCCACAGATACGCAGTATTTT.

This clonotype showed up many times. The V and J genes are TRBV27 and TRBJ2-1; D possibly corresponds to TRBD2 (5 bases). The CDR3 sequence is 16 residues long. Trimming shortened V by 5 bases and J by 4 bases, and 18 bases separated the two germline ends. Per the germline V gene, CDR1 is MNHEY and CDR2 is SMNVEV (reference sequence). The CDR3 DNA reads TGTGCCAGCAGTCCGTTACTAGTCTCCGTATACAATGAGCAGTTCTTC. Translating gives CASSPLLVSVYNEQFF.

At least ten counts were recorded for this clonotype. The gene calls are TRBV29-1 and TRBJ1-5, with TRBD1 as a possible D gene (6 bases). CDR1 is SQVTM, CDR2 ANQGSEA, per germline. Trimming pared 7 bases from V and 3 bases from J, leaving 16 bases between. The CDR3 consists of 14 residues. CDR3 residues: CSAWGGAVNQPQHF. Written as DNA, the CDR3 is TGCAGCGCCTGGGGGGGGGCGGTCAATCAGCCCCAGCATTTT.

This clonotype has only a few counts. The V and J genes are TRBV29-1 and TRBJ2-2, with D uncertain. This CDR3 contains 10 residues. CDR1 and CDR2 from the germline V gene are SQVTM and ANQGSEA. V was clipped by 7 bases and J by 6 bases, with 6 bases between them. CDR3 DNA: TGCAGCGCCGTAGCCGGGGAGCTGTTTTTT. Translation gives CSAVAGELFF.

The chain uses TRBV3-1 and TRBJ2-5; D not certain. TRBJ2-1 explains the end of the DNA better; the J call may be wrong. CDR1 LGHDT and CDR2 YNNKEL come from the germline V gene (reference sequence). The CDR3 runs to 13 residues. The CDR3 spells CASSPKQQETQFF. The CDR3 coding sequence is TGTGCCAGCAGCCCCAAGCAGCAAGAGACCCAGTTCTTC.

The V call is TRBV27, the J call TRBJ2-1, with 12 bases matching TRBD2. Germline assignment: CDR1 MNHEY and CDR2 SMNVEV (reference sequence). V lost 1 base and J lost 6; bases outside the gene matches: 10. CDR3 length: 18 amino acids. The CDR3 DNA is TGTGCCAGCAGTTTATTGGGAGTCACTAGCGGGAGGTCCAATGAGCAGTTCTTC. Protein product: CASSLLGVTSGRSNEQFF.

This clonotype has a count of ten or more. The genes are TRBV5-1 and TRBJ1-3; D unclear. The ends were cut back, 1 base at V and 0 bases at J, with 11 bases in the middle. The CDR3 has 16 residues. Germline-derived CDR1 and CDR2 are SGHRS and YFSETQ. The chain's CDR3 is CASSLSPQNSGNTIYF. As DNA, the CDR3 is TGCGCCAGCAGCTTGAGTCCGCAAAACTCTGGAAACACCATATATTTT.

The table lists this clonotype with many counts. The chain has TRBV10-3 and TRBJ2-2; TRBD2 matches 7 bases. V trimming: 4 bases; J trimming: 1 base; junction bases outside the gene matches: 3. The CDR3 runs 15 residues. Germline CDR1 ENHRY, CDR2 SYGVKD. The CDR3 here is CAISGLAENTGELFF. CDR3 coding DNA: TGTGCCATCAGTGGTCTAGCGGAGAACACCGGGGAGCTGTTTTTT.

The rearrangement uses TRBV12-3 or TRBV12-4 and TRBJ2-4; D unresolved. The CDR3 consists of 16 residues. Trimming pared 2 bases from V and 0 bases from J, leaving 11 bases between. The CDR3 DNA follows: TGTGCCAGCAGTTTAAGGTCAGGAGTAGCCAAAAACATTCAGTACTTC. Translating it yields CASSLRSGVAKNIQYF.

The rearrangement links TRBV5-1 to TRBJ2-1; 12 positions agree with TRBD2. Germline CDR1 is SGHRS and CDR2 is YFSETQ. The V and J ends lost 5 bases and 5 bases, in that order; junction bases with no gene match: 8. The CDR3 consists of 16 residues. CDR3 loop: CASRGLAGLEDNEQFF. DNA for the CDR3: TGCGCCAGCAGAGGACTAGCGGGACTGGAGGACAATGAGCAGTTCTTC.

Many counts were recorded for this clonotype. The CDR3 DNA is TGTGCCAGCAAAGACGACAGGGCAGCCAAAAACATTCAGTACTTC. It is translated as CASKDDRAAKNIQYF. The chain combines TRBV28 with TRBJ2-4, with 7 bases identical to TRBD1. Germline loops: CDR1 MDHEN, CDR2 SYDVKM. V gave up 7 bases and J gave up 0 bases; unmatched junction bases: 6. The CDR3 is 15 residues long.

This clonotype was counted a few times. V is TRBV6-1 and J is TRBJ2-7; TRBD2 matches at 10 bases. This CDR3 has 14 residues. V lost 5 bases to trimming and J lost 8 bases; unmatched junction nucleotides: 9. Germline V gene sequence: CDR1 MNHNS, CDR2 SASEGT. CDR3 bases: TGTGCCAGCAGTCCGGCAGCGGGAGGGCCTAAGCAGTACTTC. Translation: CASSPAAGGPKQYF.